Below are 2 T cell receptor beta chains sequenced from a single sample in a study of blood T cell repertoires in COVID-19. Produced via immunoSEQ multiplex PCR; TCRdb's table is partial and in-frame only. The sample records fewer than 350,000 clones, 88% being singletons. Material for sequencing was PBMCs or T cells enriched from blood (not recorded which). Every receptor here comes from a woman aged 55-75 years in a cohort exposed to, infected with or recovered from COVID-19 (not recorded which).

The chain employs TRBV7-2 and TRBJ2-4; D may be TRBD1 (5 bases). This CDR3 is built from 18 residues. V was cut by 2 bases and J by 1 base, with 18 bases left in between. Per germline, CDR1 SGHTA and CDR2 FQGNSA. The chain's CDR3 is CASSLYAGLKLAKNIQYF. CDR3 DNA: TGTGCCAGCAGCTTATATGCAGGGCTTAAACTGGCCAAAAACATTCAGTACTTC.

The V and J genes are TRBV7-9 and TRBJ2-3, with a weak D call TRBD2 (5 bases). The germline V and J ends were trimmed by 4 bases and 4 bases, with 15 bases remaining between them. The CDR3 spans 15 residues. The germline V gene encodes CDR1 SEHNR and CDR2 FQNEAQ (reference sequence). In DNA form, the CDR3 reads TGTGCCAGCAGCTCGTTTGGGAGTAGGGCAGATACGCAGTATTTT. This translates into CASSSFGSRADTQYF.